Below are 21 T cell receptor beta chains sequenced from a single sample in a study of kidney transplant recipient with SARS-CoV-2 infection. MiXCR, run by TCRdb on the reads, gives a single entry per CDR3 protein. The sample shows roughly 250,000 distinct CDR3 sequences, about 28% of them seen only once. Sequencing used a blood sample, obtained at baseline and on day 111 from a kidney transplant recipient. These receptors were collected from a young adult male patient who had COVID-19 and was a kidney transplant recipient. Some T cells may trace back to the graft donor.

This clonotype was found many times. The CDR3 spells CASSAPQGRQETQYF. The CDR3 DNA sequence: TGTGCCAGCAGTGCCCCACAGGGCCGCCAAGAGACCCAGTACTTC. V usage is TRBV28 and J usage is TRBJ2-7; possible D gene TRBD1, 6 bases. TRBJ2-5 matches the DNA end more closely, so the J call is doubtful. In germline, CDR1 is MDHEN, CDR2 SYDVKM. This CDR3 is 15 amino acids long.

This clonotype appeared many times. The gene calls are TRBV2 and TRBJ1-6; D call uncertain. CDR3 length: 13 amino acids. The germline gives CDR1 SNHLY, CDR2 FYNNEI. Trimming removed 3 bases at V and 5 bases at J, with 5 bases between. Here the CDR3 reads CASSDSNNSPLHF. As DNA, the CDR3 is TGTGCCAGCAGTGACAGTAATAATTCACCCCTCCACTTT. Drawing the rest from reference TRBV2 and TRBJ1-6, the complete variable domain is EPEVTQTPSHQVTQMGQEVILRCVPISNHLYFYWYRQILGQKVEFLVSFYNNEISEKSEIFDDQFSVERPDGSNFTLKIRSTKLEDSAMYFCASSDSNNSPLHFGNGTRLTVT.

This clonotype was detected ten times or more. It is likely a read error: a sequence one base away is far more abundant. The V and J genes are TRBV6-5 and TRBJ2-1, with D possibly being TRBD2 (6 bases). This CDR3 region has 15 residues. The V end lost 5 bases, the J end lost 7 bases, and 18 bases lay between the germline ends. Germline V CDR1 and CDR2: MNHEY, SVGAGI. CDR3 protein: CASSGGVSGLNEQFF. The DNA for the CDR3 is TGTGCCAGCAGTGGAGGGGTTAGCGGTTTGAATGAGCAGTTCTTC.

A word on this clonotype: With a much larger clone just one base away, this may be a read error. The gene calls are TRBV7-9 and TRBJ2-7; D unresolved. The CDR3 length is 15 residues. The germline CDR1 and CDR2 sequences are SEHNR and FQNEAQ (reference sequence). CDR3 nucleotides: TGTGCCAGCAGCCCACCTATTTCAGTAGTCTACAAGCAGTACTTC. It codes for CASSPPISVVYKQYF.

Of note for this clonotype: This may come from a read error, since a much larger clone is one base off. CDR3: CTSSTRAGGSQETQYF. CDR3 coding DNA: TGTACCAGCAGTACCAGGGCGGGGGGGTCACAAGAGACCCAGTACTTC. The V and J genes are TRBV7-2 and TRBJ2-5; 9 bases map to TRBD2. CDR1 and CDR2 from the germline V gene are SGHTA and FQGNSA. V shed 6 bases and J 2 bases; nucleotides not matched to a gene: 10. This CDR3 is 16 amino acids long.

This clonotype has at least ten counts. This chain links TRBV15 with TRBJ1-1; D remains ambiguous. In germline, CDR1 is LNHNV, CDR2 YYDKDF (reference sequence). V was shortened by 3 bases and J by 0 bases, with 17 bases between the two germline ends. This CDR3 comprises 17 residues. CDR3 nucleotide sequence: TGTGCCACCAGCAGGGGTTTCAGTAGCTTCATGAACACTGAAGCTTTCTTT. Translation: CATSRGFSSFMNTEAFF.

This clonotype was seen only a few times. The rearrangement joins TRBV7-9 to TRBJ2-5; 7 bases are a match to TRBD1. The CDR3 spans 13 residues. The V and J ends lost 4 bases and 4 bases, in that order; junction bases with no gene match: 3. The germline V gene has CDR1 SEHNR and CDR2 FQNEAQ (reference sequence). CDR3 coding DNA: TGTGCCAGCAGCTCGTGGACAGGAGAGACCCAGTACTTC. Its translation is CASSSWTGETQYF.

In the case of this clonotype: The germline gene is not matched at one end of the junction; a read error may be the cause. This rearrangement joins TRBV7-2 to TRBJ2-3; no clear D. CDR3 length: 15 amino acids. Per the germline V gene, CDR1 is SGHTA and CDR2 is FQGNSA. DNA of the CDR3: TGCGCCAGCAACCCGCCCGGCGCCTACACAGATACGCAGTATTTT. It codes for CASNPPGAYTDTQYF.

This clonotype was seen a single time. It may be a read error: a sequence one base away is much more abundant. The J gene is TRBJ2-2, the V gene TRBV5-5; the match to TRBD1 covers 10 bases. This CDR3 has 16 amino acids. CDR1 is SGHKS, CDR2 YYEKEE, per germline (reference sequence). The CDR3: CANSSGTGVYTGELFF. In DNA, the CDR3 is TGTGCCAACAGCTCGGGGACAGGGGTCTACACCGGGGAGCTGTTTTTT.

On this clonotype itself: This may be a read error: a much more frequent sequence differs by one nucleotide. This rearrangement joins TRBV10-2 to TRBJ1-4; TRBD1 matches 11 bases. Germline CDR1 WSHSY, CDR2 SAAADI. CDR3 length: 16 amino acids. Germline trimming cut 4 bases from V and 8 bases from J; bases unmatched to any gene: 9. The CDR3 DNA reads TGCGCCAGCAGTGGGGTTCCGGGACAGGGGGTAGAAAAACTGTTTTTT. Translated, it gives CASSGVPGQGVEKLFF.

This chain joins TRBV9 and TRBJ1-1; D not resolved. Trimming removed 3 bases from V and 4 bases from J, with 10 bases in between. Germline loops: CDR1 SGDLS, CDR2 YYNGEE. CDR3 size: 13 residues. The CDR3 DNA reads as TGTGCCAGCAGCGGGAGCACTGGCACTGAAGCTTTCTTT. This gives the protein CASSGSTGTEAFF.

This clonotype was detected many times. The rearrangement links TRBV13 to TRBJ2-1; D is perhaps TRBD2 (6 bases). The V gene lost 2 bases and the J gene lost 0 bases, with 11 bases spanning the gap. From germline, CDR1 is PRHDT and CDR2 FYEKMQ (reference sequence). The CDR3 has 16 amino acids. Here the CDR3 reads CASSLSAGFSYNEQFF. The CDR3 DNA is TGTGCCAGCAGCTTATCCGCGGGGTTCTCCTACAATGAGCAGTTCTTC.

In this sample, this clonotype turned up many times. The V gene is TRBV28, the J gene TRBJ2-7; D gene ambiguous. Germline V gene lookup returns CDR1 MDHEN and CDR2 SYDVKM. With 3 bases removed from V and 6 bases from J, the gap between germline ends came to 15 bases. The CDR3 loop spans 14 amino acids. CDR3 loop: CASSLTSSVSEQYV. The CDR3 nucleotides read TGTGCCAGCAGTTTGACCTCCTCGGTCTCCGAGCAGTACGTC.

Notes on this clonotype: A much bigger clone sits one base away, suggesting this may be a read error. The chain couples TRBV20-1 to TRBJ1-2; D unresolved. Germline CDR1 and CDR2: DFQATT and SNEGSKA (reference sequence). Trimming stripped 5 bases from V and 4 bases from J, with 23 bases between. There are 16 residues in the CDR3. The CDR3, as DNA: TGCAGTGCTTTGCATGTGCTGTTTCGAAAGTCCTATGGCTACACCTTC. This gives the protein CSALHVLFRKSYGYTF.

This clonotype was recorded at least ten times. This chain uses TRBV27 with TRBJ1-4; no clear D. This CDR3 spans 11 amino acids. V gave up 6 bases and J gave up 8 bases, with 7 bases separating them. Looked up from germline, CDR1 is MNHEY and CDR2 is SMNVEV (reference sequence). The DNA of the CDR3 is TGTGCCAGCAGAGCACGGGAAAAACTGTTTTTT. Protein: CASRAREKLFF.

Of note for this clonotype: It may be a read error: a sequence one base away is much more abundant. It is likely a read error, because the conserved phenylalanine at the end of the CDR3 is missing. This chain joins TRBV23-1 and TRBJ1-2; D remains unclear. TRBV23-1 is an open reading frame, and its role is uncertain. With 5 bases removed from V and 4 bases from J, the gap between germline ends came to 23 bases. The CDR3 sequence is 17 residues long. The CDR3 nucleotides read TGCGCCAGCAGTGGTGTCCAGCTACGCAGAAAGACCTATGGCTACACCATC. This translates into CASSGVQLRRKTYGYTI.

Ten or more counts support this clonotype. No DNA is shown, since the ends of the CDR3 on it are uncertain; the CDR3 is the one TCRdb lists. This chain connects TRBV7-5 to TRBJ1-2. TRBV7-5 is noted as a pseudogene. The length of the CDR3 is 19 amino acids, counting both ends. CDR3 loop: CISVPEWSPEVGKTYGYTF.

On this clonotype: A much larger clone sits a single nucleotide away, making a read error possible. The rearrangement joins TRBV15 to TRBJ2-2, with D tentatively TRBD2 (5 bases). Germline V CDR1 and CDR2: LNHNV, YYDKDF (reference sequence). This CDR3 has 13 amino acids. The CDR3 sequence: CATGRASGGELFF. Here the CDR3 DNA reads TGTGCCACCGGCAGAGCGAGCGGCGGGGAGCTGTTTTTT.

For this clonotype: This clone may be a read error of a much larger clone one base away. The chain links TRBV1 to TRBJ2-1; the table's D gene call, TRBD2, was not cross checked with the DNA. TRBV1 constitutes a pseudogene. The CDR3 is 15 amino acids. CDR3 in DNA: TGCACCCAACGGAAGACTAGCGCTTTGGAGGTCGAGCAGTTCTTC. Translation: CTQRKTSALEVEQFF.

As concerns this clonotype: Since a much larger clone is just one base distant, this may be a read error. The CDR3 DNA follows: TGCGCCAGCAGTCGTGCGGACACTTCTAGAAGGACCTATGGCTACACCTTC. Translating gives CASSRADTSRRTYGYTF. V is TRBV10-2 and J is TRBJ1-2; D may be TRBD1 (5 bases). The CDR3 consists of 17 residues. Trimming stripped 5 bases from V and 4 bases from J, with 23 bases between. Germline-derived CDR1 and CDR2 are WSHSY and SAAADI.

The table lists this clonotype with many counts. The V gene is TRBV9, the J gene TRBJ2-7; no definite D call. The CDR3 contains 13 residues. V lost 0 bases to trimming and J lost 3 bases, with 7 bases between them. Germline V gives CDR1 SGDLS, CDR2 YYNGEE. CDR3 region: CASSVEGNYEQYF. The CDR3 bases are TGTGCCAGCAGCGTAGAGGGCAACTACGAGCAGTACTTC.